This note documents a single TCR beta chain sequence. This clonotype was seen many times. It has no known antigen specificity. No much larger clonotype is one base removed from it; base qualities were not supplied. The CDR3 holds 14 amino acids from the cysteine to the phenylalanine. The entry retains the CDR3 DNA only, 42 bases that are in frame from base 1. For CDR1 and CDR2, the germline V gene (reference sequence) lists DFQATT and SNEGSKA. V is reduced by 3 bases and J by 5 bases, leaving a spacing of 17 bases between them. The sample originates from a study of T-cell reconstitution after alpha-beta-depleted transplantation in children (dated by TCRdb to the mid-2010s). Regarding the research as a whole: Using TCR repertoire profiling, the study quantitatively followed how T-cell immune reconstitution unfolded in children after TCRalphabeta/CD19-depleted allogeneic hematopoietic cell transplantation.

The library was obtained by PCR. This sample was sequenced with an Illumina HiSeq 2500. Molecular barcoding was employed in the preparation of TCR libraries, with unique molecular identifiers being used to normalize TCRbeta repertoire quantification. In TCRdb, the public reads were trimmed at Q25 with fastp and aligned with MiXCR, with productive beta chains retained. Rows are combined by CDR3 protein, so each entry shows the most common genes and DNA. This sample gives 200,000 to 250,000 distinct CDR3 sequences in total; 9.7% of them show up just once. Approximately 4.7% of the sample comes from the top ten.

The sequence came from a human donor who donated a stem cell graft to a child with SCID. The sequence links TRBV20-1 to TRBJ2-7; the D gene is possibly TRBD2, with 6 bases matching. The source was PBMCs from the stem cell graft donor, collected from the stem cell graft. The encoded CDR3 is CSASGQTGRHEQYF. In nucleotides, the sequence is TGCAGTGCTAGCGGCCAGACGGGGAGGCACGAGCAGTACTTC.